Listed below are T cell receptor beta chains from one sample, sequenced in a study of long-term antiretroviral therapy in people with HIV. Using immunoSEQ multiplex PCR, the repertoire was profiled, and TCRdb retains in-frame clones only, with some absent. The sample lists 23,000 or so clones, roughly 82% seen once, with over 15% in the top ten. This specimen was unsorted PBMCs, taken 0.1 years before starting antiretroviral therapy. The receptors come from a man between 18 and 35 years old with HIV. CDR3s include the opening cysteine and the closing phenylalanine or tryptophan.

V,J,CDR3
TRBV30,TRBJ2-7,CAWSADRPGQYF
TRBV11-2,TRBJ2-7,CASSLGNTGRGPYEQYF
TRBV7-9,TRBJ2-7,CASSGDGEQYF
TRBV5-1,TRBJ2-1,CASSLGNNEQFF
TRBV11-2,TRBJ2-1,CASNGGSFYNEQFF
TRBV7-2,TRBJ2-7,CASSSGTGEYEQYF
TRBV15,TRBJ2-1,CATSAPYNEQFF
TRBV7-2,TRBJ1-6,CASSLASGTGIGSPLHF
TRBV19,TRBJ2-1,CASSISAGSSYNEQFF
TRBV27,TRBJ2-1,CASSLPSYNEQFF
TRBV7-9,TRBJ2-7,CASSLVGWEQYF
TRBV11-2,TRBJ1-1,CASSPQGQLNTEAFF
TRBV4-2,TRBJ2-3,CASSPAAGGGGADTQYF
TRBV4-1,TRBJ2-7,CASSQDPPGRATYEQYF
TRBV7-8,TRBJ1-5,CASSLEGARPQHF
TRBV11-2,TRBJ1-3,CASSPFQDTIYF
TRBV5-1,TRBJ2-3,CASSLGKGLAGTDTQYF
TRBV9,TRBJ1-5,CASSVGRAGGAWQPQHF
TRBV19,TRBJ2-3,CASSVQAGADTQYF
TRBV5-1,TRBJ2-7,CASSRAPGDFYEQYF
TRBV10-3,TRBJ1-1,CAISEGTGGVSSAFF
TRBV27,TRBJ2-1,CASSLYAGGSNEQFF
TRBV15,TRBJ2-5,CATSSIAGETQYF
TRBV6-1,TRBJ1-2,CASTPRRQGYGYTF
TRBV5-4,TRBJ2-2,CASSLDFSGGANTGELFF
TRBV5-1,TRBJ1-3,CASSLGDTSSGNTIYF
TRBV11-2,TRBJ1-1,CASSPGQNTEAFF
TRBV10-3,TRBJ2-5,CAISDTGKETQYF
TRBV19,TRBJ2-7,CASSRQGLGEQYF
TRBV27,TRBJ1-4,CASSFWGGDEKLFF